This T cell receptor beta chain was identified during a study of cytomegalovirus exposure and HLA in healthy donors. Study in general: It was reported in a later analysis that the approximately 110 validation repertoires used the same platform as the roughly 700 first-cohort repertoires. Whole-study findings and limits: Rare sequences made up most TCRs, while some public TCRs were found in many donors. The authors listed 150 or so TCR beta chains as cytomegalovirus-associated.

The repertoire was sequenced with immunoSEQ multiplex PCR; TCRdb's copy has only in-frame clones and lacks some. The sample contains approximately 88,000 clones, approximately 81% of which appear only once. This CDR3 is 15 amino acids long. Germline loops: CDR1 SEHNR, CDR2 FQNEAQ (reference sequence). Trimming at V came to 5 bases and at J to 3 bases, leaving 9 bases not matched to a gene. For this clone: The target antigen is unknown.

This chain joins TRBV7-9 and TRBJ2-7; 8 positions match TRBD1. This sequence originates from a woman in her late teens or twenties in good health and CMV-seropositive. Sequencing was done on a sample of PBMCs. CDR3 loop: CASSTGQGVGYEQYF. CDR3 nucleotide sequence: TGTGCCAGCAGCACCGGACAGGGTGTTGGCTACGAGCAGTACTTC.